Shown below are 2 T cell receptor beta chains from a single sample sequenced in a study of metastatic and nonmetastatic thyroid tumors. Through MiXCR, TCRdb re-clonotyped the PCR reads. This sample has about 21,000 clones, with under 30% found just once. There were no patients who had received any treatment before thyroid surgery. Source material: tumor tissue. The source is a male donor with papillary thyroid cancer or a benign thyroid nodule (not recorded which). Some clones in this sample may be carry-over from other donors' samples.

As DNA, the CDR3 is TGTGCCACCAGTGATGCGCAGGGAAATCAGCCCCAGCATTTT. Its translation: CATSDAQGNQPQHF. The V and J genes are TRBV24-1 and TRBJ1-5; D perhaps matches TRBD1 (5 bases). Germline lookup yields CDR1 KGHDR and CDR2 SFDVKD. V was trimmed by 3 bases and J by 4 bases, leaving 9 bases between them. The CDR3 spans 14 residues.

This clone was observed a single time. This chain's CDR3 is CASSLGGAGANVLTF. CDR3 DNA: TGTGCCAGCTCACTAGGGGGCGCCGGGGCCAACGTCCTGACTTTC. The chain joins TRBV18 to TRBJ2-6; 7 bases align to TRBD1. Germline V gene sequence: CDR1 KGHSH, CDR2 LQKENI. Trimming removed 4 bases from V and 4 bases from J; junction bases left unmatched: 4. This CDR3 region has 15 residues.